This TCR beta chain was documented in a study of blood T cell repertoires in COVID-19. About the research overall: From T cells, B-cell-depleted T cells, or PBMCs came the material, which was cDNA or gDNA.

During active infection, Seattle patients enrolled and were then monitored through disease. V was pared by 0 bases and J by 0 bases, with 9 bases of the junction left unmatched. Per the germline V gene, CDR1 is SGHDT and CDR2 is YYEEEE. The CDR3 is 19 amino acids. Per the original methods: Amplification of reference gene primers was used by the study to estimate nucleated cell counts. The method was immunoSEQ multiplex PCR; TCRdb's version includes in-frame clones alone and lacks a portion of them. The V and J calls and clone size come from that table; D and trimming were worked out from the DNA. This sample carries roughly 410,000 clones, approximately 90% of them seen once, and the ten largest clones take roughly 1.5%.

Sequencing was carried out using peripheral blood. The receptor was isolated from a woman aged 35 to 49 with COVID-19, enrolled during active disease. The chain has TRBV5-6 and TRBJ2-6, with 7 bases matching TRBD2. For the CDR3, the DNA is TGTGCCAGCAGCTTGGGGGAGGGTGCCGCCCTCTCTGGGGCCAACGTCCTGACTTTC. Encoded protein: CASSLGEGAALSGANVLTF.